A selection of T cell receptor beta chains follows, all from one sample in a study of OX40 agonist ivuxolimab in advanced cancers. TCRdb keeps only in-frame clones here, not all; method: immunoSEQ multiplex PCR. This sample has about 60,000 clones; around 87% occur once, and the top ten carry over 5%. The material was CD4+ or CD8+ T cells sorted from blood, obtained in a trial of the OX40 agonist ivuxolimab. These receptors were collected from an adult with an advanced solid tumor such as melanoma, head and neck, liver or kidney cancer. Each CDR3 is given without its conserved first and last residue. Each record gives: clone size, V gene, D gene, CDR3 protein. D genes are given only for firm matches. Part of the rows lack a size; the others show once, few, many or a class for expanded clones.

size: -; V: TRBV25-1; D: -; CDR3: ASIVGDEQY
size: once; V: TRBV5-1; D: TRBD2; CDR3: ASSLGQLAGEWF
size: once; V: TRBV5-4; D: -; CDR3: ASSLGTALTNEKLF
size: -; V: TRBV6-5; D: TRBD2; CDR3: ASSSTGTSVNEQF
size: -; V: TRBV18; D: -; CDR3: ASSARTRQEFSGANVLT
size: -; V: TRBV19; D: -; CDR3: ASSIPGSQHGANVLT
size: once; V: TRBV7-2; D: TRBD1; CDR3: ASSSGQGNSPLH
size: -; V: TRBV6-5; D: -; CDR3: ASSSRPDYSYEQY
size: -; V: TRBV2; D: -; CDR3: ASSLSTGGNQPQH
size: -; V: TRBV10-3; D: TRBD1; CDR3: AIQGAGANVLT
size: -; V: TRBV28; D: -; CDR3: ASGGGLSQPQH
size: -; V: TRBV5-5; D: TRBD1; CDR3: ASSWGDRGRTGELF
size: -; V: TRBV5-4; D: TRBD1; CDR3: ASSSTGGSYGYT
size: -; V: TRBV30; D: -; CDR3: AWSIAGSEAF
size: -; V: TRBV7-8; D: -; CDR3: ASSPRQFPNYGYT
size: few; V: TRBV7-9; D: -; CDR3: ASSYSGTERDTQY
size: -; V: TRBV7-9; D: -; CDR3: ASSFLGGEAF
size: -; V: TRBV7-9; D: -; CDR3: ASSLDRTDSGNTIY
size: -; V: TRBV5-6; D: -; CDR3: ASSLTRDYTGELF
size: -; V: TRBV28; D: -; CDR3: ASSGVEQY
size: once; V: TRBV10-2; D: -; CDR3: ASSDEKRNQPQH
size: -; V: TRBV2; D: -; CDR3: ASSRSGGAANTGELF
size: -; V: TRBV10-3; D: TRBD2; CDR3: AISDGLANYEQY
size: -; V: TRBV5-1; D: TRBD1; CDR3: ASRPGQNYGYT
size: -; V: TRBV2; D: -; CDR3: ASSLEGSSYNSPLH
size: -; V: TRBV29-1; D: -; CDR3: SYQDTLNQPQH
size: -; V: TRBV28; D: -; CDR3: ASSYGTTGNTIY
size: -; V: TRBV7-8; D: -; CDR3: GVRRGDIYNEQF
size: -; V: TRBV27; D: TRBD1; CDR3: ASRGQLESNIQY
size: -; V: TRBV28; D: TRBD2; CDR3: ASSLAGESRNEQF
size: -; V: TRBV6-5; D: TRBD1; CDR3: ASSYSQGAGQPQH
size: -; V: TRBV4-1; D: TRBD2; CDR3: ASSPARAGAYNEQF
size: -; V: TRBV11-2; D: -; CDR3: ASSLDSHTEAF
size: -; V: TRBV10-3; D: -; CDR3: AISDNWGAYT
size: once; V: TRBV5-4; D: -; CDR3: ASSFRGREYTEAF
size: -; V: TRBV15; D: -; CDR3: ATSREPRGGDEQY
size: -; V: TRBV5-4; D: TRBD1; CDR3: ASSLGTGGATYEQY
size: -; V: TRBV5-4; D: -; CDR3: ASSLSTEAF
size: -; V: TRBV2; D: -; CDR3: ASSEWGRGVSPLH
size: -; V: TRBV7-6; D: -; CDR3: ASREIGGEQF
size: -; V: TRBV5-4; D: TRBD1; CDR3: ASSSWDRKETQY
size: -; V: TRBV9; D: -; CDR3: ASSAWVDTGELF
size: -; V: TRBV5-4; D: -; CDR3: ASSEVANEQF
size: -; V: TRBV19; D: TRBD1; CDR3: ASSHRGRDYGYT
size: -; V: TRBV2; D: -; CDR3: ASSGGQTPTNEKLF
size: once; V: TRBV18; D: -; CDR3: ASSPRESGELF
size: -; V: TRBV7-3; D: -; CDR3: ASSLTGHGTGDEQF
size: -; V: TRBV6-6; D: TRBD1; CDR3: ASSRDRSWGNWAQH
size: few; V: TRBV19; D: -; CDR3: ASSKRMENTEAF
size: -; V: TRBV5-1; D: -; CDR3: ASSPDSNNQPQH
size: -; V: TRBV27; D: -; CDR3: ASHPRRGYNSPLH
size: -; V: TRBV5-1; D: TRBD2; CDR3: ASSPGLAGVHGELF
size: -; V: TRBV7-2; D: TRBD2; CDR3: ASSSKRLATSQETQY
size: -; V: TRBV25-1; D: -; CDR3: ASSGIDTGELF